Below are 17 T cell receptor beta chains sequenced from a single sample in a study of T cell changes during pregnancy in multiple sclerosis. Repertoires were generated with immunoSEQ multiplex PCR, while TCRdb's copy carries only in-frame clones and drops some. The table shows fewer than 65,000 clones, with 75% to 95% occurring only once. Specimen: peripheral blood, collected in the third trimester of pregnancy. The receptors were sampled from a female donor in good health, enrolled as a control in a pregnancy study.

V and J are TRBV4-2 and TRBJ2-7; D may be TRBD1 (5 bases). Germline CDR1 LGHNA, CDR2 YNFKEQ. V was clipped by 1 base and J by 0 bases, with 19 bases between them. The CDR3 is made up of 18 amino acids. In DNA, the CDR3 is TGTGCCAGCAGCCAAGCCAGTGGGGCGACCACCATCTCCTACGAGCAGTACTTC. It encodes CASSQASGATTISYEQYF.

J is TRBJ2-7 and V is TRBV13; TRBD2 agrees at 11 bases. The V gene end was trimmed by 5 bases and the J gene end by 4 bases; junction bases not matched to a gene: 4. Per germline, CDR1 PRHDT and CDR2 FYEKMQ (reference sequence). The CDR3 covers 14 residues. The CDR3 here is CASSTSGSTYEQYF. As DNA, the CDR3 is TGTGCCAGCAGCACTAGCGGGAGTACATACGAGCAGTACTTC.

This clone was detected once. The chain recombines TRBV4-1 with TRBJ1-4, with D hard to call. Trimming left V 1 base short and J 5 bases short, with 11 bases between. Germline assignment: CDR1 MGHRA and CDR2 YSYEKL. CDR3 length: 15 residues. The CDR3 protein is CASSQVVLLNEKLFF. The DNA of the CDR3 is TGCGCCAGCAGCCAAGTAGTACTCCTGAATGAAAAACTGTTTTTT.

A single count supports this clone. This chain links TRBV28 with TRBJ2-7; TRBD1 agrees at 9 bases. The junction had 5 bases not matched to a gene; V was cut back by 5 bases and J by 3 bases. The CDR3 covers 14 residues. Germline CDR1 is MDHEN and CDR2 is SYDVKM. CDR3 protein: CASSPGQGLYEQYF. The CDR3 DNA is TGTGCCAGCAGTCCAGGACAGGGGCTCTACGAGCAGTACTTC. Full variable domain (remainder filled in from reference TRBV28 and TRBJ2-7): DVKVTQSSRYLVKRTGEKVFLECVQDMDHENMFWYRQDPGLGLRLIYFSYDVKMKEKGDIPEGYSVSREKKERFSLILESASTNQTSMYLCASSPGQGLYEQYFGPGTRLTVT.

This clone has just a few counts. This chain links TRBV4-1 with TRBJ1-2; D gene unclear. The germline V and J ends were trimmed by 2 bases and 4 bases, with 29 bases remaining between them. This CDR3 has 20 residues. The germline V gene has CDR1 MGHRA and CDR2 YSYEKL. CDR3 coding DNA: TGCGCCAGCAGCCAAATCGATCTCACACTATCCTCATCCCTCCTCTATGGCTACACCTTC. Encoded protein: CASSQIDLTLSSSLLYGYTF.

The chain is built from TRBV10-3 and TRBJ2-1; a weak D match, TRBD2 (6 bases). V was shortened by 6 bases and J by 6 bases, with 12 bases between the two germline ends. The CDR3 covers 13 residues. Germline lookup yields CDR1 ENHRY and CDR2 SYGVKD. CDR3 loop: CAISLGLSNEQFF. CDR3 in DNA: TGTGCCATCAGCCTTGGACTATCCAATGAGCAGTTCTTC.

The V and J genes are TRBV2 and TRBJ1-5; possibly TRBD1 for D (6 bases). The CDR3 contains 13 residues. The germline V and J ends were trimmed by 6 bases and 11 bases, with 17 bases remaining between them. Germline V CDR1 and CDR2: SNHLY, FYNNEI. CDR3 residues: CASRGTLSWTQHF. Here the CDR3 DNA reads TGTGCCAGCAGGGGGACACTTTCTTGGACCCAGCATTTT.

This chain joins TRBV30 and TRBJ2-1; D perhaps matches TRBD2 (6 bases). CDR3 size: 12 residues. Trimming took off 0 bases at V and 8 bases at J, with 8 bases between the two ends. Germline V CDR1 and CDR2: GTSNPN, SVGIG (reference sequence). In DNA, the CDR3 is TGTGCCTGGAGTGTGGCTAGCGATGAGCAGTTCTTC. Translation gives CAWSVASDEQFF.

V is TRBV2 and J is TRBJ1-2, with TRBD1 matching over 10 bases. V was clipped by 8 bases and J by 6 bases; unmatched bases: 9. Germline V gives CDR1 SNHLY, CDR2 FYNNEI. CDR3 length: 14 amino acids. In nucleotides, the CDR3 is TGTGCCAGCTGCCGGGACAGGGGAGCGAATGGCTACACCTTC. It codes for CASCRDRGANGYTF.

The chain is built from TRBV20-1 and TRBJ2-1, with D perhaps matching TRBD1 (6 bases). Germline V gene data show CDR1 as DFQATT and CDR2 as SNEGSKA (reference sequence). Trimming shortened V by 6 bases and J by 10 bases, and 13 bases separated the two germline ends. The CDR3 contains 11 residues. The chain's CDR3 is CSAAQGKEQFF. The DNA of the CDR3 is TGCAGTGCCGCACAGGGTAAGGAGCAGTTCTTC.

The chain recombines TRBV6-5 with TRBJ2-3, with 7 bases lining up with TRBD2. CDR3 length equals 14 residues. The germline V gene has CDR1 MNHEY and CDR2 SVGAGI. V lost 2 bases to trimming and J lost 4 bases; unmatched junction nucleotides: 3. The CDR3 protein is CASSYGEGSDTQYF. CDR3 coding DNA: TGTGCCAGCAGTTACGGGGAGGGGTCAGATACGCAGTATTTT.

CDR3 protein: CASSSSWRGVSTDTQYF. The CDR3 DNA reads as TGTGCCAGCAGCTCCTCATGGCGGGGGGTTAGCACAGATACGCAGTATTTT. The chain carries TRBV7-2 and TRBJ2-3; 8 nucleotides match TRBD2. The germline V gene encodes CDR1 SGHTA and CDR2 FQGNSA. CDR3 length: 17 residues. V lost 4 bases, J lost 0 bases, and 9 bases stayed unmatched.

The chain joins TRBV9 to TRBJ2-5; TRBD2 is a possible D gene (5 bases). The ends were cut back, 0 bases at V and 2 bases at J, with 11 bases in the middle. The CDR3 is 15 amino acids. The germline gives CDR1 SGDLS, CDR2 YYNGEE. The CDR3 nucleotides read TGTGCCAGCAGCGTAGGTTCGACTAAACAAGAGACCCAGTACTTC. It translates to CASSVGSTKQETQYF.

V gene TRBV28 combines with J gene TRBJ2-7; the match to TRBD1 covers 11 bases. The V segment lost 6 bases and the J segment 4 bases; nucleotides outside the gene matches: 14. CDR1 and CDR2 from the germline V gene are MDHEN and SYDVKM. The CDR3 contains 17 residues. In nucleotides, the CDR3 is TGTGCCAGCAGGCCGCCCCTCCCCGGACAGGGGGCTTACGAGCAGTACTTC. It is translated as CASRPPLPGQGAYEQYF. Supplemented by reference TRBV28 and TRBJ2-7, the full variable domain reads DVKVTQSSRYLVKRTGEKVFLECVQDMDHENMFWYRQDPGLGLRLIYFSYDVKMKEKGDIPEGYSVSREKKERFSLILESASTNQTSMYLCASRPPLPGQGAYEQYFGPGTRLTVT.

CDR3 sequence: CASDAGGLTEAFF. For the CDR3, the DNA is TGTGCTAGCGACGCCGGGGGGCTCACTGAAGCTTTCTTT. The chain joins TRBV12-5 to TRBJ1-1; weak D call: TRBD1 (6 bases). Germline loops: CDR1 LGHNT, CDR2 FRNRAP. This CDR3 comprises 13 residues. Deletions cut 9 bases from V and 4 bases from J, with 15 bases between.

The chain uses TRBV9 and TRBJ1-2; D not certain. The CDR3 totals 14 residues. Germline V lookup: CDR1 SGDLS, CDR2 YYNGEE. The germline V and J ends were trimmed by 0 bases and 5 bases, with 11 bases remaining between them. The CDR3 region is CASSVGSGAYGYTF. In DNA form, the CDR3 reads TGTGCCAGCAGCGTAGGGAGCGGAGCTTATGGCTACACCTTC.

This clone was observed a single time. The chain employs TRBV2 and TRBJ2-2, with 12 bases that match TRBD2. The CDR3 extends over 15 amino acids. The ends lost 6 bases at V and 8 bases at J; junction bases unmatched: 7. Germline CDR1 is SNHLY and CDR2 is FYNNEI. CDR3 DNA: TGTGCCAGCAGAGGACTAGCGGGAACGAGGGGGGAGCTGTTTTTT. It translates to CASRGLAGTRGELFF.